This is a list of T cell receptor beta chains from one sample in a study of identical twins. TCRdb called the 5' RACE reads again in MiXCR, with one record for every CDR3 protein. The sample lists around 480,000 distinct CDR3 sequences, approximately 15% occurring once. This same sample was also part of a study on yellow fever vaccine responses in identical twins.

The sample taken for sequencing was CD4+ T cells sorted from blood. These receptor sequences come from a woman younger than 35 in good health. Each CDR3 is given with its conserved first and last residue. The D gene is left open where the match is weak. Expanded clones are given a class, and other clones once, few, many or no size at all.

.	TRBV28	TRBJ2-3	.	CASRYRISGTDTQYF	TGTGCCAGCAGGTATAGGATATCTGGCACAGATACGCAGTATTTT
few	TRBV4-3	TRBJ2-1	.	CASSQDWIRESYNEQFF	TGCGCCAGCAGCCAAGACTGGATCCGGGAGTCCTACAATGAGCAGTTCTTC
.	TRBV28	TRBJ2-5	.	CASSLPQGQETQYF	TGTGCCAGCAGTTTACCCCAAGGACAAGAGACCCAGTACTTC
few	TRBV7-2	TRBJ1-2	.	CASSQVGGSYGYTF	TGTGCCAGCAGCCAGGTTGGGGGTTCCTATGGCTACACCTTC
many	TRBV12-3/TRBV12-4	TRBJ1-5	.	CASSRGSNQPQHF	TGTGCCAGCAGCCGCGGTAGCAATCAGCCCCAGCATTTT
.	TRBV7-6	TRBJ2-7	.	CASSFGNLNYEQYF	TGTGCCAGCAGCTTCGGTAACCTTAACTACGAGCAGTACTTC
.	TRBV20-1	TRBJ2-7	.	CSARRWGGAGSYEQYF	TGCAGTGCTAGAAGGTGGGGCGGGGCAGGCTCCTACGAGCAGTACTTC
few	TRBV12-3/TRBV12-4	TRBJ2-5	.	CASSYFPGLQETQYF	TGTGCCAGCAGTTACTTCCCCGGACTACAAGAGACCCAGTACTTC
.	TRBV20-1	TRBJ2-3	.	CSALVGATDTQYF	TGCAGTGCCCTAGTGGGAGCCACAGATACGCAGTATTTT
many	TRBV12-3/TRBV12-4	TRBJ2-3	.	CASSFLATSTDTQYF	TGTGCCAGCAGTTTCCTAGCGACTAGCACAGATACGCAGTATTTT
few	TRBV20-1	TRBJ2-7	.	CSARGGAATTTYEQYF	TGCAGTGCTAGAGGGGGTGCCGCCACCACCACCTACGAGCAGTACTTC
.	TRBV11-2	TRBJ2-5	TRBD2	CASRDVTRGAQYF	TGTGCCAGTAGAGATGTGACGCGGGGGGCCCAGTACTTC
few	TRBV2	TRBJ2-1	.	CATMNLNEQFF	TGTGCCACCATGAATTTGAATGAGCAGTTCTTC
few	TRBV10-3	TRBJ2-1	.	CAISESGVYNEQFF	TGTGCCATCAGTGAGTCGGGGGTCTACAATGAGCAGTTCTTC
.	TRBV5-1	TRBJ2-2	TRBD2	CASSSGTRTGELFF	TGCGCCAGCAGCTCCGGGACTAGAACCGGGGAGCTGTTTTTT
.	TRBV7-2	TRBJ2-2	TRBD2	CASSSRLAGDGGELFF	TGTGCCAGCAGCTCACGACTAGCGGGAGACGGCGGGGAGCTGTTTTTT
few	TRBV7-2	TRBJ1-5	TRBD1	CASSLGQGIHQPQHF	TGTGCCAGCAGTTTAGGACAGGGAATACATCAGCCCCAGCATTTT